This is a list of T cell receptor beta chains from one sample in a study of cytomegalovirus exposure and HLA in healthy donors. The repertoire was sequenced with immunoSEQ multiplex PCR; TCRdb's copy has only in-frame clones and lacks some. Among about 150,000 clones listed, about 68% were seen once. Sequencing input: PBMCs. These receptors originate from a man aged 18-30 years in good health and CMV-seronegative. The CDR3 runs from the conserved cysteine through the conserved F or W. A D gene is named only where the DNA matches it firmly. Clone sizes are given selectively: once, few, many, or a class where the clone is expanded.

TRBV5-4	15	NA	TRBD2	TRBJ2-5	TGTGCCAGCAGCTTGAAGCTAGCGGGCGAAGAGACCCAGTACTTC	CASSLKLAGEETQYF
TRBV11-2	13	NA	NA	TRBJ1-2	TGTGCCAGCAGTTCAGGGAATCAATGGGGCTACACCTTC	CASSSGNQWGYTF
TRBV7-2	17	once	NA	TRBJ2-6	TGTGCCAGCAGCCTCCGTAATCCAGGGGCTGGGGCCAACGTCCTGACTTTC	CASSLRNPGAGANVLTF
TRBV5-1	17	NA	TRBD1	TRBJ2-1	TGCGCCAGCAGCTTGGTGGCCGGACAGGCCAATTCCCATGAGCAGTTCTTC	CASSLVAGQANSHEQFF
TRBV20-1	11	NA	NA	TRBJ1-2	TGCAGTAAAACAGGGCTCTATGGCTACACCTTC	CSKTGLYGYTF
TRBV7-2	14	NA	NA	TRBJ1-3	TGTGCCAGCAGCCCGGGGGGTAGGGCAAACACCATATATTTT	CASSPGGRANTIYF
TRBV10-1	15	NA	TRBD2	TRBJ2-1	TGCGCCAGCAGTTCGGGACTAGCGGGGCCAGGCGAGCAGTTCTTC	CASSSGLAGPGEQFF
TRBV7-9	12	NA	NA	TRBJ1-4	TGTTCCAGCAGTTCGGACTCCCTGAGACTGTTTTTT	CSSSSDSLRLFF
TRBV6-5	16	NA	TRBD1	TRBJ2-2	TGTGCCAGCAGTTACTTGGGACAGGGGCGGACCGGGGAGCTGTTTTTT	CASSYLGQGRTGELFF
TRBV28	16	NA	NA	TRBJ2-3	TGTGCCAGCAGTTTGTTGGGCCAGGGGAAGGGAAATACGCAGTATTTT	CASSLLGQGKGNTQYF
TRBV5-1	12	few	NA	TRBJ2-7	TGCGCCAGCAGCTTCCGGGACTACGAGCAGTACTTC	CASSFRDYEQYF
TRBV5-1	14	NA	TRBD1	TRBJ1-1	TGCGCCAGCAGCGTTGGACAGGGCGGCACTGAAGCTTTCTTT	CASSVGQGGTEAFF
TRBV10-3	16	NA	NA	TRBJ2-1	TGTGCCATCAGCGACTCACGGCATAGCTCCTACAATGAGCAGTTCTTC	CAISDSRHSSYNEQFF
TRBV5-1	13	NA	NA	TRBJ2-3	TGCGCCAGCATAGAAACTAGTGGGGATACGCAGTATTTT	CASIETSGDTQYF
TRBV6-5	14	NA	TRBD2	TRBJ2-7	TGTGCCAGCAATTCCGGGACTAGCCAGGGCGAGCAGTACTTC	CASNSGTSQGEQYF
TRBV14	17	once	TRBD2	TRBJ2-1	TGTGCCAGCAGCCAAGACGGGACTAGCGGGGATCACAATGAGCAGTTCTTC	CASSQDGTSGDHNEQFF
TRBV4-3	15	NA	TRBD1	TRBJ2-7	TGCGCCAGCAGCCTAAGAGGACAGGGTTCCTACGAGCAGTACTTC	CASSLRGQGSYEQYF
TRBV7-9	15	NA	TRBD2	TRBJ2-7	TGTGCCACCCTAGGGCCTAGCGGGGCTACCTACGAGCAGTACTTC	CATLGPSGATYEQYF
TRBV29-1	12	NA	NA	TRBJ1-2	TGCAGCGCCCCAACGGGTCCTTATGGCTACACCTTC	CSAPTGPYGYTF
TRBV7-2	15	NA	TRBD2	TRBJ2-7	TGTGCCAGCAGCTCCGCTAGCGGGTTCTCCTACGAGCAGTACTTC	CASSSASGFSYEQYF